These 18 T cell receptor beta chains share one sample of origin, sequenced in a study of blood T cell repertoires in COVID-19. The repertoire was sequenced with immunoSEQ multiplex PCR; TCRdb's copy has only in-frame clones and lacks some. The sample gives more than 150,000 clones, about 77% of which show up once; 14% is in the top ten. The sequencing sample was made of peripheral blood. These receptors were collected from a woman older than 75 with acute or convalescent COVID-19.

This chain uses TRBV7-3 with TRBJ1-1, with TRBD1 matching over 9 bases. Germline lookup yields CDR1 SGHTA and CDR2 FQGTGA. The CDR3 runs 16 residues. Trimming took 5 bases from V and 3 from J; bases not matched to a gene: 10. In nucleotides, the CDR3 is TGTGCCAGCAGCCAGGGCTCGGACAGGGGAGACACTGAAGCTTTCTTT. It specifies CASSQGSDRGDTEAFF.

V is TRBV28 and J is TRBJ1-1, with D possibly TRBD1 on 6 matching bases. V was clipped by 6 bases and J by 8 bases, with 13 bases between them. The CDR3 spans 12 residues. CDR1 and CDR2 from the germline V gene are MDHEN and SYDVKM. The CDR3 DNA sequence: TGTGCCAGCAGATTACCCGACAGGGAAGCTTTCTTT. Amino acid sequence: CASRLPDREAFF.

DNA of the CDR3: TGCGCCAGCAGCTTCCGGCTAGCCGACAATGAGCAGTTCTTC. Its protein product is CASSFRLADNEQFF. This chain joins TRBV5-1 and TRBJ2-7; perhaps TRBD2 as D (5 bases). The J call is uncertain, as TRBJ2-1 better fits the DNA end. CDR3 length: 14 residues. Germline CDR1 is SGHRS and CDR2 is YFSETQ.

The V call is TRBV29-1, the J call TRBJ1-2; TRBD1 is a possible D gene (6 bases). Germline CDR1 reads SQVTM; CDR2 reads ANQGSEA. V was trimmed by 1 base and J by 2 bases, leaving 14 bases between them. The CDR3 is made up of 15 amino acids. The CDR3 region is CSVEGWAGVNYGYTF. CDR3 sequence (DNA): TGCAGCGTTGAAGGCTGGGCAGGGGTAAACTATGGCTACACCTTC.

V usage is TRBV19 and J usage is TRBJ1-5; D may be TRBD1 (6 bases). Germline V gene lookup returns CDR1 LNHDA and CDR2 SQIVND (reference sequence). The length of the CDR3 is 15 residues. V was shortened by 6 bases and J by 7 bases, with 19 bases between the two germline ends. DNA of the CDR3: TGTGCCAGTAGCTTCGGGGGGGGCTCTTTGCAGCCCCAGCATTTT. This codes for CASSFGGGSLQPQHF.

The chain links TRBV9 to TRBJ2-1; a weak D match, TRBD1 (6 bases). Germline V gene sequence: CDR1 SGDLS, CDR2 YYNGEE. The V gene lost 0 bases and the J gene lost 9 bases, with 16 bases spanning the gap. CDR3 length equals 15 residues. The DNA for the CDR3 is TGTGCCAGCAGCGTAGAAGGGCCCCAAGGGGGTGAGCAGTTCTTC. Protein sequence: CASSVEGPQGGEQFF. Using reference TRBV9 and TRBJ2-1 for the parts outside the CDR3, the full variable domain is DSGVTQTPKHLITATGQRVTLRCSPRSGDLSVYWYQQSLDQGLQFLIQYYNGEERAKGNILERFSAQQFPDLHSELNLSSLELGDSALYFCASSVEGPQGGEQFFGPGTRLTVL.

This sequence joins TRBV5-1 and TRBJ1-3; D perhaps matches TRBD1 (6 bases). There are 14 residues in the CDR3. Germline V CDR1 and CDR2: SGHRS, YFSETQ. The ends were cut back, 4 bases at V and 2 bases at J, with 10 bases in the middle. The CDR3, as DNA: TGCGCCAGCAGCGCCGGGACACCTGGAAACACCATATATTTT. Translating it yields CASSAGTPGNTIYF. Complete variable domain (other parts from reference TRBV5-1 and TRBJ1-3): KAGVTQTPRYLIKTRGQQVTLSCSPISGHRSVSWYQQTPGQGLQFLFEYFSETQRNKGNFPGRFSGRQFSNSRSEMNVSTLELGDSALYLCASSAGTPGNTIYFGEGSWLTVV.

This sequence joins TRBV4-2 and TRBJ2-5; 13 nucleotides match TRBD2. CDR3 size: 15 residues. The junction had 4 bases not matched to a gene; V was cut back by 4 bases and J by 5 bases. Germline V gene lookup returns CDR1 LGHNA and CDR2 YNFKEQ. CDR3 residues: CASSPTSGGRETQYF. CDR3 sequence (DNA): TGTGCCAGCAGCCCGACTAGCGGGGGGCGGGAGACCCAGTACTTC.

The V gene is TRBV7-2, the J gene TRBJ2-6, with TRBD1 matching over 8 bases. V lost 2 bases to trimming and J lost 1 base; unmatched junction nucleotides: 10. Per germline, CDR1 SGHTA and CDR2 FQGNSA. The CDR3 covers 19 residues. The CDR3 here is CASSLSGAGGRSGANVLTF. The DNA for the CDR3 is TGTGCCAGCAGCTTATCGGGGGCAGGGGGCAGGTCTGGGGCCAACGTCCTGACTTTC. Full variable domain (outside the CDR3, taken from reference TRBV7-2 and TRBJ2-6): GAGVSQSPSNKVTEKGKDVELRCDPISGHTALYWYRQSLGQGLEFLIYFQGNSAPDKSGLPSDRFSAERTGGSVSTLTIQRTQQEDSAVYLCASSLSGAGGRSGANVLTFGAGSRLTVL.

J is TRBJ2-2 and V is TRBV7-9; 7 bases fit TRBD2. The CDR3 is made up of 14 amino acids. CDR1 is SEHNR and CDR2 is FQNEAQ in the germline V gene (reference sequence). J gave up 7 bases and V 6 bases, and 8 bases lay outside the gene matches. CDR3 nucleotide sequence: TGTGCCAGCAGAGAACGGGAGGTTGACGGGGAGCTGTTTTTT. Encoded protein: CASREREVDGELFF.

The chain recombines TRBV21-1 with TRBJ2-3; TRBD2, the table's D call, was not compared with the DNA. TRBV21-1 is an annotated pseudogene. CDR3 length: 16 residues. The CDR3 reads CASSKKASASTDTQYF. The CDR3 DNA reads as TGTGCCAGCAGCAAAAAAGCTAGCGCAAGCACAGATACGCAGTATTTT.

The CDR3 nucleotides read TGTGCCAGCAGAGATACAGGGGCTACAAACACTGAAGCTTTCTTT. Protein product: CASRDTGATNTEAFF. The V and J genes are TRBV6-5 and TRBJ1-1, with 7 bases matching TRBD1. Germline CDR1 MNHEY, CDR2 SVGAGI. CDR3 size: 15 residues. Losses at the gene ends were 6 bases for V and 2 bases for J; bases not matched to a gene: 9.

J is TRBJ1-4 and V is TRBV6-5; tentatively, D is TRBD1 (6 bases). Germline V CDR1 and CDR2: MNHEY, SVGAGI. CDR3 size: 15 residues. With 6 bases removed from V and 1 base from J, the gap between germline ends came to 12 bases. The CDR3 nucleotides are TGTGCCAGCAGATCCACAGGGTTAACTAATGAAAAACTGTTTTTT. This gives the protein CASRSTGLTNEKLFF.

The V call is TRBV30, the J call TRBJ2-5; 8 positions agree with TRBD2. There are 16 residues in the CDR3. Germline CDR1 GTSNPN, CDR2 SVGIG (reference sequence). Trimming took 0 bases from V and 7 from J; bases not matched to a gene: 13. The DNA of the CDR3 is TGTGCCTGGAGTGTATGGGAGTTACGGGGGGGCGGGACCCAGTACTTC. Its protein is CAWSVWELRGGGTQYF.

This clone was seen only once. The chain uses TRBV7-9 and TRBJ1-4; D call uncertain. CDR1 SEHNR and CDR2 FQNEAQ come from the germline V gene (reference sequence). The CDR3 loop spans 13 amino acids. V shed 4 bases and J shed 3 bases, with 6 bases lying between them. The CDR3 DNA reads TGTGCCAGCAGCTACAGACCTAATGAAAAACTGTTTTTT. Protein product: CASSYRPNEKLFF.

This chain joins TRBV30 and TRBJ1-1, with 9 bases that match TRBD1. V shed 2 bases, J shed 0 bases, and the junction held 10 bases outside the gene matches. The CDR3 runs to 17 residues. Per germline, CDR1 GTSNPN and CDR2 SVGIG (reference sequence). The CDR3 region has the DNA TGTGCCTGGAGTCCCGGGACAGGGTACAAGATGAACACTGAAGCTTTCTTT. It is translated as CAWSPGTGYKMNTEAFF. The variable domain in full, with the rest retrieved from reference TRBV30 and TRBJ1-1, is SQTIHQWPATLVQPVGSPLSLECTVEGTSNPNLYWYRQAAGRGLQLLFYSVGIGQISSEVPQNLSASRPQDRQFILSSKKLLLSDSGFYLCAWSPGTGYKMNTEAFFGQGTRLTVV.

The chain links TRBV4-2 to TRBJ1-3, with D unclear. The CDR3 covers 15 residues. The V and J ends lost 0 bases and 0 bases respectively, with 6 bases between them. CDR1 is LGHNA, CDR2 YNFKEQ, per germline. The CDR3 region has the DNA TGTGCCAGCAGCCAAGATCCCAGCTCTGGAAACACCATATATTTT. It codes for CASSQDPSSGNTIYF.

The genes are TRBV19 and TRBJ1-6; 8 positions match TRBD1. The CDR3 sequence is 14 residues long. The junction had 7 bases not matched to a gene; V was cut back by 6 bases and J by 9 bases. The germline CDR1 and CDR2 sequences are LNHDA and SQIVND (reference sequence). Written as DNA, the CDR3 is TGTGCCAGTAGACAAGACAGGGGTAGTTCACCCCTCCACTTT. Protein: CASRQDRGSSPLHF.